This T cell receptor beta chain was identified during a study of blood T cell repertoires in COVID-19. V was clipped by 2 bases and J by 1 base; unmatched bases: 3. CDR3 length: 15 amino acids. Per the germline V gene, CDR1 is SGHRS and CDR2 is YFSETQ. Sequenced by immunoSEQ multiplex PCR; TCRdb stores in-frame clones only, minus some. This repertoire shows about 250,000 clones, under 85% found once; its top ten account for 4%. The sequence was obtained from a woman aged 40 to 50 with active or convalescent COVID-19. This chain connects TRBV5-1 to TRBJ2-3, with 8 bases identical to TRBD2. Material: peripheral blood. CDR3 in DNA: TGCGCCAGCAGCTTAGCGGGGGCGGGCACAGATACGCAGTATTTT. Its translation is CASSLAGAGTDTQYF.